The rows below give T cell receptor beta chains drawn from one sample of a study of cytomegalovirus exposure and HLA in healthy donors. Sequencing was performed with immunoSEQ multiplex PCR; in TCRdb, only in-frame clones are kept and a portion is missing. The sample consists of 95,000 to 150,000 clones, about 81% of them appearing once. What was sequenced was PBMCs. All receptors come from a woman aged 25 to 39 in good health and CMV-seronegative. Each CDR3 is given with its conserved first and last residue. The D gene is left open where the match is weak. The size entry is marked missing in some rows and otherwise reads once, few, many or a size class.

V: TRBV7-3
D: TRBD2
J: TRBJ2-1
size: NA
DNA: TGTGCCAGCAGCTTAACGGGGGGGATGGCCTACAATGAGCAGTTCTTC
CDR3: CASSLTGGMAYNEQFF

V: TRBV19
D: TRBD1
J: TRBJ1-5
size: NA
DNA: TGTGCCAGTACACCGGAGACAGGGGGTGTCGGCAATCAGCCCCAGCATTTT
CDR3: CASTPETGGVGNQPQHF

V: TRBV27
D: NA
J: TRBJ2-5
size: NA
DNA: TGTGCCAGCAGTTTGGACGGGAGAGGGGAGACCCAGTACTTC
CDR3: CASSLDGRGETQYF

V: TRBV4-1
D: TRBD2
J: TRBJ2-2
size: NA
DNA: TGCGCCAGCAGCCAAGGATGGACTAGCGGGGGTACGAACACCGGGGAGCTGTTTTTT
CDR3: CASSQGWTSGGTNTGELFF

V: TRBV7-9
D: NA
J: TRBJ2-6
size: once
DNA: TGTGCCAGCAGCTTAGGTAGAGGGAGTGGGGCCAACGTCCTGACTTTC
CDR3: CASSLGRGSGANVLTF

V: TRBV7-2
D: TRBD1
J: TRBJ1-1
size: once
DNA: TGTGCCAGCAGCGTGGACAGGGGGAGCACTGAAGCTTTCTTT
CDR3: CASSVDRGSTEAFF

V: TRBV6-1
D: TRBD2
J: TRBJ2-3
size: NA
DNA: TGTGCCAGCAGTGATTTTGCGGGAGCTAGCACAGATACGCAGTATTTT
CDR3: CASSDFAGASTDTQYF

V: TRBV4-1
D: TRBD1
J: TRBJ1-2
size: NA
DNA: TGCGCCAGCAGCACGGACAGGGGGCTCGGGGGCTACACCTTC
CDR3: CASSTDRGLGGYTF

V: TRBV18
D: TRBD2
J: TRBJ2-3
size: NA
DNA: TGTGCCAGCTCCCCCCCCGGGAGGGTGGCAGATACGCAGTATTTT
CDR3: CASSPPGRVADTQYF

V: TRBV14
D: NA
J: TRBJ2-7
size: NA
DNA: TGTGCCAGCAGCCATGGACTCCTGAAAACCGCCTACGAGCAGTACTTC
CDR3: CASSHGLLKTAYEQYF

V: TRBV5-1
D: NA
J: TRBJ1-2
size: NA
DNA: TGCGCCAGCAGCCGACTAACAGGGAACTATGGCTACACCTTC
CDR3: CASSRLTGNYGYTF

V: TRBV28
D: NA
J: TRBJ1-5
size: once
DNA: TGTGCCAGCAGTATTGGACAGATCAATCAGCCCCAGCATTTT
CDR3: CASSIGQINQPQHF

V: TRBV7-9
D: NA
J: TRBJ1-3
size: NA
DNA: TGTGCCAGCAGCCCGGGTGGAATGCGGGGAAACACCATATATTTT
CDR3: CASSPGGMRGNTIYF

V: TRBV9
D: TRBD1
J: TRBJ1-1
size: NA
DNA: TGTGCCAGCAGCGACGGGACAGCCTTGAACACTGAAGCTTTCTTT
CDR3: CASSDGTALNTEAFF

V: TRBV6-5
D: TRBD1
J: TRBJ1-5
size: once
DNA: TGTGCCAGCAGGACTCGGGCAGGGGGACAGCCCCAGCATTTT
CDR3: CASRTRAGGQPQHF

V: TRBV28
D: NA
J: TRBJ1-1
size: NA
DNA: TGTGCCAGCAGTTTACATACTGAAGCTTTCTTT
CDR3: CASSLHTEAFF